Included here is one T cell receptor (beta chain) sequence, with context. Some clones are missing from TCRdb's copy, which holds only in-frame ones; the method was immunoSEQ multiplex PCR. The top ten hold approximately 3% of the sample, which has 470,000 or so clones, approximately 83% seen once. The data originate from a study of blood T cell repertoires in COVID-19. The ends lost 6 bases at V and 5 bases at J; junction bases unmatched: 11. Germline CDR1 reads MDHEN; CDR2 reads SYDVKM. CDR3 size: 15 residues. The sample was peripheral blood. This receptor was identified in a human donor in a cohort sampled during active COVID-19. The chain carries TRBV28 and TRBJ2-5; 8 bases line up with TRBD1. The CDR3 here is CASRNAGGGQETQYF. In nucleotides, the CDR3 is TGTGCCAGCAGAAACGCAGGGGGCGGGCAGGAGACCCAGTACTTC.